Presented here are 7 T cell receptor beta chains from one specimen sequenced in a study of CD4 and CD8 cells across lung adenocarcinoma regions (dated by TCRdb to 2016 to 2018). Library preparation employed PCR. Sequenced using a HiSeq X Ten. TCRdb passed the public sequencing reads through fastp at Q25 and MiXCR, retaining productive beta sequences. Rows matching on CDR3 protein sequence are summarized as one entry with the most common DNA and genes. The table for this sample lists tens of thousands of distinct CDR3 sequences; 40% to 65% of them were counted only once. The ten largest clones take up around a fifth of the sample. The sequenced sample consisted of CD4+ T cells from the center of a lung tumor. Taken with the paper, the label for cell subset or site translates to: tumor center region. The source of these receptors is a male donor with lung adenocarcinoma. The CD4 and CD8 labels of this study may be unreliable.

For the CDR3, the DNA is TGTGCCAGCAGTCGACAGGCTCCCTACAATGAGCAGTTCTTC. As protein: CASSRQAPYNEQFF. This sequence joins TRBV6-1 and TRBJ2-1; possibly TRBD1 for D (6 bases). From germline, CDR1 is MNHNS and CDR2 SASEGT. The ends were cut back, 5 bases at V and 2 bases at J, with 10 bases in the middle. This CDR3 spans 14 amino acids.

This clonotype was detected ten times or more. The chain is built from TRBV10-1 and TRBJ1-1; 7 bases line up with TRBD1. The J segment lost 6 bases and the V segment lost 5 bases, leaving 6 bases of the junction unmatched. CDR3 length: 13 residues. The V gene's germline CDR1 is WNHNN and CDR2 SYGVQD (reference sequence). CDR3 amino acids: CASSKTGDAEAFF. DNA of the CDR3: TGCGCCAGCAGTAAAACAGGGGACGCTGAAGCTTTCTTT.

By sample share, this clonotype is medium-sized. CDR3 residues: CASSLQGDEQFF. CDR3 sequence (DNA): TGTGCCAGCAGTCTTCAAGGCGATGAGCAGTTCTTC. This rearrangement joins TRBV6-1 to TRBJ2-1, with D unresolved. The CDR3 loop spans 12 amino acids. Germline V gene data show CDR1 as MNHNS and CDR2 as SASEGT. V was shortened by 5 bases and J by 8 bases, with 10 bases between the two germline ends.

This chain joins TRBV6-2 or TRBV6-3 and TRBJ2-1; 10 positions agree with TRBD2. Germline V gives CDR1 MNHEY, CDR2 SVGEGT. V gave up 8 bases and J gave up 2 bases; unmatched junction bases: 3. The CDR3 spans 14 residues. The CDR3 protein is CASRLAGTYNEQFF. DNA for the CDR3: TGTGCCAGCCGACTAGCGGGTACCTACAATGAGCAGTTCTTC.

This clonotype was recorded at least ten times. The J gene is TRBJ1-2, the V gene TRBV12-3 or TRBV12-4; unclear D gene. V was trimmed by 8 bases and J by 5 bases, leaving 12 bases between them. The CDR3 has 12 amino acids. This chain's CDR3 is CASWASRYGYTF. CDR3 coding DNA: TGTGCCAGCTGGGCCAGTCGATATGGCTACACCTTC.

To note about this clonotype: The junction and the germline gene differ at one end; a read error may be behind it. In nucleotides, the CDR3 is TGTGCCCTGGGACTCCAGTCCGGAATTCCAGGGGCGCTGTTTTTT. Translated: CALGLQSGIPGALFF. The V gene is TRBV10-3, the J gene TRBJ2-2, with D perhaps TRBD1 or TRBD2 (6 bases each). This CDR3 is built from 15 residues. Germline CDR1 ENHRY, CDR2 SYGVKD.

The V gene is TRBV9, the J gene TRBJ2-1, with 10 bases fitting TRBD1. TRBJ2-7 matches the DNA end more closely, so the J call is doubtful. CDR3 size: 17 residues. Germline values: CDR1 SGDLS, CDR2 YYNGEE. CDR3 in DNA: TGTGCCAGCAGCGTAGACGGAGGGACAGGGGCGGATTTTGAGCAGTACTTC. It codes for CASSVDGGTGADFEQYF.